This paragraph covers one TCR beta chain sequence. Method: immunoSEQ multiplex PCR; TCRdb's copy keeps in-frame clones and lacks some. The table shows some 340,000 clones, with roughly 90% occurring only once. With V trimmed by 11 bases and J by 4 bases, 10 bases remained unmatched. CDR3 length equals 13 residues. Germline CDR1 is ENHRY and CDR2 is SYGVKD. The sample originates from a study of blood T cell repertoires in COVID-19. Turning to the study itself: In each case, the material was cDNA or gDNA derived from T cells, B-cell-depleted T cells, or PBMCs.

Cohorts were determined from participant-reported clinical history. This TCR was sampled from a woman aged 25 to 45 who had been exposed to COVID-19. The chain uses TRBV10-3 and TRBJ1-1; 7 bases are shared with TRBD1. The sequenced sample was PBMCs or T cells enriched from blood (not recorded which). The CDR3 coding sequence is TGTGCCGCGTCCCGGGACAGTGCCACTGAAGCTTTCTTT. It yields the protein CAASRDSATEAFF.